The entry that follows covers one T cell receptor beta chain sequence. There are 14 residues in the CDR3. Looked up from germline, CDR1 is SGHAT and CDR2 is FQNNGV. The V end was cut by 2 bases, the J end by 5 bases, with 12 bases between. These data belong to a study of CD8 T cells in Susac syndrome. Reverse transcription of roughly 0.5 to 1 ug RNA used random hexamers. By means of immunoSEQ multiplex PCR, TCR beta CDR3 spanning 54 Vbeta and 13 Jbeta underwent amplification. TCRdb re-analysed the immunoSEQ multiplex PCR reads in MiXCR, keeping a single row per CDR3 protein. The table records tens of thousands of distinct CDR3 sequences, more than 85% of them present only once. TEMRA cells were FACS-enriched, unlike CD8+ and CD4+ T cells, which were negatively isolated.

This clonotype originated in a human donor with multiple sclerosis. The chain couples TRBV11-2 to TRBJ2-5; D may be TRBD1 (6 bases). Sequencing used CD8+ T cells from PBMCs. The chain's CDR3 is CASSLHPRGETQYF. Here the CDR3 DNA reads TGTGCCAGCAGCTTACACCCTAGGGGGGAGACCCAGTACTTC. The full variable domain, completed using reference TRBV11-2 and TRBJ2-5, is EAGVAQSPRYKIIEKRQSVAFWCNPISGHATLYWYQQILGQGPKLLIQFQNNGVVDDSQLPKDRFSAERLKGVDSTLKIQPAKLEDSAVYLCASSLHPRGETQYFGPGTRLLVL.